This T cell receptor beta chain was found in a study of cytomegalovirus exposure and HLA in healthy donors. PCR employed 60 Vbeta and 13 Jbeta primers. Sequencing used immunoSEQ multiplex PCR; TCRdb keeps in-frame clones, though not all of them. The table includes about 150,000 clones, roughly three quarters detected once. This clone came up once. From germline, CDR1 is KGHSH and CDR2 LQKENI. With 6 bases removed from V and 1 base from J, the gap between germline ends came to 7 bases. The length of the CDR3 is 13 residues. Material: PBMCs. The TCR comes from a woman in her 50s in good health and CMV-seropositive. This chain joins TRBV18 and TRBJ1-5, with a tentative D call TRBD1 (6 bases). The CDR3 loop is CASSGQSNQPQHF. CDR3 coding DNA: TGTGCCAGCTCTGGACAGAGCAATCAGCCCCAGCATTTT.